Many counts were recorded for the clone carrying this T cell receptor (beta chain). The sample is drawn from a study of T cell repertoires in cytomegalovirus infection. One entry per CDR3 protein, called by TCRdb with MiXCR from the reads. This table has under 150,000 distinct CDR3 sequences, 7% to 9.5% appearing once. This sequence was found in a human donor in good health (CMV status not recorded). Some clones in this sample may be carry-over from other donors' samples. The material sequenced was PBMCs.

Here the CDR3 DNA reads TGTGCCAGCAGTTACTCAGGGCACCTGCTCCAAGAGACCCAGTACTTC. Translation: CASSYSGHLLQETQYF. This sequence joins TRBV6-5 and TRBJ2-5; D is unresolved. CDR3 length equals 16 residues. CDR1 is MNHEY, CDR2 SVGAGI, per germline. V lost 0 bases and J lost 1, with 12 bases in between.